Here is one T cell receptor (beta chain) with its context. What it binds is not known. Naive, central memory, regulatory and stem cell-like memory cells within the CD4+ compartment were sorted using CD45RO/CCR7/CD25/CD127/CD95/CD27. All of the isolated RNA was reverse transcribed, so expressed TCRB transcripts were sequenced. Profiling relied on immunoSEQ multiplex PCR, and the TCRdb table lists in-frame clones only, not all of them. The sample has 300,000 to 350,000 clones; 12% to 15% are singletons. Trimming left V 3 bases short and J 6 bases short, with 17 bases between. CDR1 and CDR2 from the germline V gene are MNHNS and SASEGT. The CDR3 runs 16 residues. This entry is derived from a study of beta chain features in type 1 diabetes. Study summary: Patients looked much like healthy donors when it came to age, gender and cell yields. Findings and caveats of the study: Resolution of whether HLA type affects TCRB rearrangement was not achieved here. Equally in patients and controls, PCR might preferentially amplify shorter templates.

Specimen: central memory CD4+ T cells from blood. The TCR was taken from a young man in good health. The rearrangement links TRBV6-1 to TRBJ2-2; D is unresolved. CDR3 sequence reads: CASSENGPNTPGELFF. Here the CDR3 DNA reads TGTGCCAGCAGTGAGAATGGTCCGAATACTCCCGGGGAGCTGTTTTTT.